This T cell receptor beta chain was captured by sequencing in a study of blood T cell repertoires in COVID-19. In the study overall: Sites in the United States, Italy and Spain provided acute and convalescent COVID-19 samples. Sources were T cells, B-cell-depleted T cells, or PBMCs; the material itself was cDNA or gDNA.

The V gene's germline CDR1 is LGHNA and CDR2 YNFKEQ. The CDR3 extends over 15 amino acids. After removal of 8 bases from V and 3 bases from J, the junction contained 10 bases not matched to a gene. Original data processing: Amplified reference gene primers provided the basis for estimating nucleated cell counts. Only in-frame clones appear in the TCRdb table, and some are missing; sequencing was by immunoSEQ multiplex PCR. The V and J calls and clone size come from that table; D and trimming were worked out from the DNA. The sample carries approximately 300,000 clones, around 86% recorded once. Sequencing was carried out using peripheral blood. The rearrangement links TRBV4-2 to TRBJ2-3; TRBD2 aligns across 8 bases. This receptor was taken from a woman aged 50 to 60 with acute or convalescent COVID-19. The CDR3 DNA is TGTGCCAGCGCCTGGGTAGCGGGAACTACAGATACGCAGTATTTT. Amino acid sequence: CASAWVAGTTDTQYF.